This entry describes one TCR beta chain. The antigen is not known. Since the library was made to target alpha chains, this beta chain is a stray read and its abundance is not meaningful. This entry comes from a study of spatial heterogeneity in lung cancer. V lost 4 bases to trimming and J lost 6 bases, with 16 bases between them. This CDR3 has 13 amino acids. Per germline, CDR1 SQVTM and CDR2 ANQGSEA. Study-wide results and limits: Coverage was estimated at around 7% of tumor T cells for alpha chains and 13% for beta chains. Counts of expanded intratumoral alpha and beta TCRs tracked tumor mutation counts.

This sample's time point: sample taken at primary tumor resection. Unsorted whole RNA of tumor, nontumor lung or frozen PBMC was sequenced. Via MiXCR, TCRdb re-called the 5' RACE reads, giving one row per CDR3 protein. The profile shows roughly 9,800 distinct CDR3 sequences, 54% of them singletons. Sequenced material: lung tumor tissue, taken at surgery. The TCR comes from a female donor with early-stage non-small cell lung cancer. The V call is TRBV29-1, the J call TRBJ2-7; D is possibly TRBD1 (5 bases). CDR3 sequence: CSVVLLLRGEQYF. The DNA for the CDR3 is TGCAGCGTTGTCCTCCTTCTAAGGGGCGAGCAGTACTTC.